Shown below are 16 T cell receptor beta chains from a single sample sequenced in a study of technical replicates of blood from a few donors. TCRdb's copy holds only in-frame clones and misses some; the assay was immunoSEQ multiplex PCR. The table includes approximately 59,000 clones, approximately 83% detected once. Sequencing was performed on PBMCs. Source of these receptors: a human donor in good health. Some clones in this sample may be carry-over from other donors' samples.

The chain links TRBV10-3 to TRBJ1-2; 9 nucleotides agree with TRBD1. This CDR3 spans 13 amino acids. Germline trimming cut 4 bases from V and 7 bases from J; bases unmatched to any gene: 4. CDR1 and CDR2 from the germline V gene are ENHRY and SYGVKD. CDR3 loop: CAISGQGEGGYTF. In DNA form, the CDR3 reads TGTGCCATCAGTGGACAGGGGGAGGGTGGCTACACCTTC.

This clone was seen a single time. This chain connects TRBV27 to TRBJ1-2; maybe TRBD1 (5 bases). Per the germline V gene, CDR1 is MNHEY and CDR2 is SMNVEV (reference sequence). V was shortened by 4 bases and J by 4 bases, with 16 bases between the two germline ends. The CDR3 is 15 amino acids. The chain's CDR3 is CASSSTGGAVYGYTF. CDR3 nucleotide sequence: TGTGCCAGCAGTTCGACCGGAGGGGCGGTCTATGGCTACACCTTC.

This chain links TRBV7-3 with TRBJ1-4, with D uncertain. V shed 0 bases and J shed 5 bases, with 4 bases lying between them. The CDR3 spans 13 residues. From germline, CDR1 is SGHTA and CDR2 FQGTGA. CDR3: CASSLTKNEKLFF. The CDR3 nucleotides read TGTGCCAGCAGCTTAACCAAAAATGAAAAACTGTTTTTT. Supplemented by reference TRBV7-3 and TRBJ1-4, the full variable domain reads GAGVSQTPSNKVTEKGKYVELRCDPISGHTALYWYRQSLGQGPEFLIYFQGTGAADDSGLPNDRFFAVRPEGSVSTLKIQRTERGDSAVYLCASSLTKNEKLFFGSGTQLSVL.

This clone was observed once. The V call is TRBV7-2, the J call TRBJ2-5; D remains unclear. This CDR3 has 13 residues. Germline V gene sequence: CDR1 SGHTA, CDR2 FQGNSA. Trimming stripped 5 bases from V and 2 bases from J, with 9 bases between. The CDR3 is CASSLLRQETQYF. The CDR3 nucleotides are TGTGCCAGCAGCCTCCTCCGGCAAGAGACCCAGTACTTC.

The chain is built from TRBV7-2 and TRBJ2-1; D is ambiguous. Germline values: CDR1 SGHTA, CDR2 FQGNSA. V lost 4 bases, J lost 1 base, and 8 bases lay in between. The length of the CDR3 is 14 residues. CDR3 amino acids: CASSSQPSYNEQFF. CDR3 sequence (DNA): TGTGCCAGCAGCTCACAGCCATCCTACAATGAGCAGTTCTTC.

The rearrangement uses TRBV12-5 and TRBJ2-7; no definite D call. Trimming shortened V by 2 bases and J by 0 bases, and 11 bases separated the two germline ends. Germline CDR1 is LGHNT and CDR2 is FRNRAP. The CDR3 contains 15 residues. The CDR3 sequence is CASGLLGFLSYEQYF. The CDR3 DNA sequence: TGTGCTAGTGGTTTGTTGGGCTTCCTCTCCTACGAGCAGTACTTC.

This chain links TRBV18 with TRBJ1-1, with 7 positions matching TRBD1. The CDR3 has 14 amino acids. V dropped 3 bases and J dropped 4; count of bases not matched to a gene: 5. Germline V gives CDR1 KGHSH, CDR2 LQKENI. CDR3 amino acids: CASSPAGGFTEAFF. The CDR3 region has the DNA TGTGCCAGCTCACCGGCAGGGGGGTTCACTGAAGCTTTCTTT.

The chain joins TRBV7-6 to TRBJ2-2; 7 bases match TRBD1. V shed 5 bases, J shed 6 bases, and the junction held 3 bases outside the gene matches. The germline gives CDR1 SGHVS, CDR2 FNYEAQ. The CDR3 contains 13 residues. DNA for the CDR3: TGTGCCAGCAGCGCCCAGGGGGCCGGGGAGCTGTTTTTT. This encodes CASSAQGAGELFF.

CDR3 nucleotides: TGTGCCAGCAACCCATACCCCCGGCCGGACTCCCGTGATGGGTATGGCTACACCTTC. Translation gives CASNPYPRPDSRDGYGYTF. The genes are TRBV2 and TRBJ1-2; D is unclear. Germline CDR1 reads SNHLY; CDR2 reads FYNNEI. V was pared by 7 bases and J by 5 bases, with 32 bases between. CDR3 length: 19 amino acids.

This clone came up once. This chain joins TRBV5-6 and TRBJ1-2; D not certain. This CDR3 contains 14 residues. The germline CDR1 and CDR2 sequences are SGHDT and YYEEEE. Between the trimmed V and J ends, which lost 0 bases and 8 bases, there was a span of 14 bases. CDR3 in DNA: TGTGCCAGCAGCTTGGTCGCCCAGGTCCAAGGCTACACCTTC. Protein: CASSLVAQVQGYTF.

The V gene is TRBV7-8, the J gene TRBJ1-6; D is possibly TRBD1 (6 bases). Germline V gives CDR1 SGHVS, CDR2 FQNEAQ. The CDR3 consists of 18 residues. The V end was cut by 5 bases, the J end by 0 bases, with 17 bases between. The CDR3 loop is CASSPTRDRSSYNSPLHF. Written as DNA, the CDR3 is TGTGCCAGCAGCCCCACCCGAGACAGGAGCTCCTATAATTCACCCCTCCACTTT.

The CDR3: CSVEGTPLGETQYF. CDR3 DNA: TGCAGCGTTGAAGGGACTCCTCTGGGAGAGACCCAGTACTTC. This chain uses TRBV29-1 with TRBJ2-5, with D possibly matching TRBD2 (5 bases). The germline V and J ends were trimmed by 1 base and 4 bases, with 13 bases remaining between them. Germline CDR1 and CDR2: SQVTM and ANQGSEA. There are 14 residues in the CDR3. Combining the CDR3 with reference TRBV29-1 and TRBJ2-5 gives the whole variable domain SAVISQKPSRDICQRGTSLTIQCQVDSQVTMMFWYRQQPGQSLTLIATANQGSEATYESGFVIDKFPISRPNLTFSTLTVSNMSPEDSSIYLCSVEGTPLGETQYFGPGTRLLVL.

The V call is TRBV7-2, the J call TRBJ1-1, with D tentatively TRBD1 (6 bases). The CDR3 length is 14 residues. V lost 5 bases and J lost 5, with 15 bases in between. The germline V gene encodes CDR1 SGHTA and CDR2 FQGNSA. The CDR3 region has the DNA TGTGCCAGCAGCCCCCCAGGGGTTCGGACTGAAGCTTTCTTT. Its translation is CASSPPGVRTEAFF.

CDR3 loop: CASSPPSGGANTQYF. DNA for the CDR3: TGTGCCAGCTCACCACCGAGCGGGGGGGCGAATACGCAGTATTTT. V gene TRBV18 combines with J gene TRBJ2-3, with 10 bases that match TRBD2. Looked up from germline, CDR1 is KGHSH and CDR2 is LQKENI. The junction had 4 bases not matched to a gene; V was cut back by 0 bases and J by 7 bases. This CDR3 has 15 residues.

The V gene is TRBV18, the J gene TRBJ1-5; D is undetermined. The length of the CDR3 is 14 residues. V was shortened by 5 bases and J by 0 bases, with 8 bases between the two germline ends. Germline V gene lookup returns CDR1 KGHSH and CDR2 LQKENI. The CDR3 nucleotides are TGTGCCAGCTCAATACAGAATAGCAATCAGCCCCAGCATTTT. It yields the protein CASSIQNSNQPQHF.

This chain connects TRBV7-2 to TRBJ2-7; 10 positions match TRBD1. In germline, CDR1 is SGHTA, CDR2 FQGNSA. The CDR3 runs 14 residues. Germline trimming cut 1 base from V and 8 bases from J; bases unmatched to any gene: 5. The CDR3 sequence is CASSLDRDRGKQYF. The DNA for the CDR3 is TGTGCCAGCAGCTTAGACCGGGACAGGGGAAAGCAGTACTTC.